The clone carrying this TCR beta chain has at least ten counts. Its antigen is still unknown. TCRdb passed the 5' RACE reads through MiXCR, listing each CDR3 protein once. The sample has 50,000 to 65,000 distinct CDR3 sequences, 3.6% seen once; the top ten hold roughly 1.5%. This CDR3 is 13 amino acids long. V was pared by 7 bases and J by 2 bases, with 10 bases between. The data derive from a study of neurological immune-mediated disorders. Study-level points and caveats: Phylogenetic analysis grouped 18 of 34 multiple sclerosis patients' repertoires together, suggesting a possible repertoire signature.

The TCR was taken from a man aged 25-45 years with multiple sclerosis. Material for sequencing was PBMCs. V usage is TRBV12-3 or TRBV12-4 and J usage is TRBJ2-3; D unclear. In nucleotides, the CDR3 is TGTGCCAGCACCCAGAAAAACACAGATACGCAGTATTTT. It codes for CASTQKNTDTQYF.